The entry that follows covers one TCR beta chain sequence. This clonotype was counted at least ten times. What this receptor recognizes is not known. Within one base of it there is no much larger clone, and no base qualities were kept. The data stem from a study of identical twins listed by TCRdb under 2016. For context, the study as a whole: To test whether fetal clonotypes persist, the study used deep sequencing on TCR alpha and beta repertoires from monozygotic twins, unrelated adults of various ages, and cord blood. To rule out contamination, the twin experiments were replicated at different times with different library preparation protocols.

The library was prepared using 5' RACE. The data were produced on an Illumina HiSeq 2000. A universal primer binding site was added through template switching, and the final cDNA carried a unique molecular identifier so that TCR cDNA molecules could be counted accurately. First-strand cDNA for TCR alpha and beta chains was synthesized from specific primers in the conserved constant-segment region. Each cDNA library was double barcoded, with a SMART-Mk sample barcode plus Illumina barcodes, to control for contamination. Two successive PCR steps introduced TruSeq adapter sequences along with Illumina sample barcodes. The TCR alpha and beta cDNA libraries were sequenced on the Illumina HiSeq platform using custom primers. The authors' analysis ran thus. Unique molecular identifiers were extracted from raw reads with MiGEC, and CDR3 positions were determined with MiXCR. For each individual, recombination models were inferred using an EM algorithm with the repgenHMM and IGoR tools. The tcR package in R was used for shared clonotype analysis, with sharing normalized by the product of cloneset sizes. To study raw recombination free of thymic and clonal selection effects, out-of-frame nonproductive sequences were analyzed. TCRdb took the public reads, trimmed them with fastp at Q25, ran MiXCR for clone calling and kept in-frame beta chains. Each CDR3 protein appears once, grouped with its most common genes and DNA. The V and J calls and clone size come from TCRdb's table, not from the authors' own analysis. Recorded for this sample are approximately 890,000 distinct CDR3 sequences; 12% of them occurred a single time. The ten largest clonotypes hold around 1.5% of the sample.

Summary of the overall study and its limitations: Abundant cord blood beta clonotypes carried fewer insertions; young adult naive repertoires showed a weaker similar trend, while memory repertoires showed none. Compared with coincidental sharing between unrelated individuals, out-of-frame TCR alpha sequences shared between twins showed an excess of sequences with low generation probability. In beta out-of-frame sequences, excess twin sharing was weaker, because having fewer shared sequences lowered the signal-to-noise ratio. Invariant T cells such as MAIT and iNKT could partly confound zero-insertion analyses, although diverse VJ usage argued against such confounding for most clonotypes. Because the same donors could not be followed over many years, the conclusions depended on cross-sectional statistical analysis. In monozygotic twins, recombination models systematically underestimated out-of-frame TCR alpha sharing, but the models matched the sharing seen between unrelated individuals.

Every donor was a healthy Caucasian. Three pairs of female monozygotic twins, all aged about 18 to 29 years, made up the twin cohort. Peripheral blood mononuclear cells were the source from which RNA for the TCR libraries was isolated. The same data also contributed to another study, on yellow fever vaccine responses in identical twins. As the second study states: According to the authors, in identical twins the way T cells responded to vaccination appeared partly convergent and partly personalized. The study precisely tracked vaccine-responding T cell clones in identical twins.

Input material: PBMCs. This sequence originates from a woman in her late teens or twenties in good health.

The CDR3 loop reads CAISQGQGNSPLHF. The base sequence is TGTGCCATCAGCCAAGGACAGGGGAATTCACCCCTCCACTTT. This chain is built from TRBV10-3 and TRBJ1-6, and 9 bases in between align with TRBD1. The germline V gene specifies ENHRY as CDR1 and SYGVKD as CDR2. Counted from cysteine to phenylalanine, this CDR3 has 14 amino acids. Just CDR3 DNA is preserved here, 42 bases in frame from base 1. Trimming removed 6 bases from V and 7 bases from J; the gene matches leave 4 bases unexplained.